This T cell receptor (beta chain) emerged from a study of cytomegalovirus exposure and HLA in healthy donors. The PCR made use of 60 Vbeta and 13 Jbeta primers. Sequencing was performed with immunoSEQ multiplex PCR; in TCRdb, only in-frame clones are kept and a portion is missing. Of about 110,000 clones in the sample, 12% were seen once. As regards this clone: Its antigen is not known.

The CDR3 is 14 amino acids. Germline loops: CDR1 SQVTM, CDR2 ANQGSEA. After removal of 4 bases from V and 7 bases from J, the junction contained 8 bases not matched to a gene. Study results and caveats: Reportedly, TCR beta sequences accurately predicted HLA-A and HLA-B alleles in most subjects. The authors considered a cluster of highly shared sequence variants likely to be a sequencing artifact. Altogether, 164 TCR beta chains were recorded as cytomegalovirus-associated.

Sequencing was performed on PBMCs. The chain is built from TRBV29-1 and TRBJ2-1; TRBD2 aligns across 9 bases. The clonotype originates from a man aged 35 to 55 in good health and CMV-seropositive. CDR3: CSVGLAGPRNEQFF. CDR3 in DNA: TGCAGCGTTGGTCTAGCGGGGCCTAGGAATGAGCAGTTCTTC.